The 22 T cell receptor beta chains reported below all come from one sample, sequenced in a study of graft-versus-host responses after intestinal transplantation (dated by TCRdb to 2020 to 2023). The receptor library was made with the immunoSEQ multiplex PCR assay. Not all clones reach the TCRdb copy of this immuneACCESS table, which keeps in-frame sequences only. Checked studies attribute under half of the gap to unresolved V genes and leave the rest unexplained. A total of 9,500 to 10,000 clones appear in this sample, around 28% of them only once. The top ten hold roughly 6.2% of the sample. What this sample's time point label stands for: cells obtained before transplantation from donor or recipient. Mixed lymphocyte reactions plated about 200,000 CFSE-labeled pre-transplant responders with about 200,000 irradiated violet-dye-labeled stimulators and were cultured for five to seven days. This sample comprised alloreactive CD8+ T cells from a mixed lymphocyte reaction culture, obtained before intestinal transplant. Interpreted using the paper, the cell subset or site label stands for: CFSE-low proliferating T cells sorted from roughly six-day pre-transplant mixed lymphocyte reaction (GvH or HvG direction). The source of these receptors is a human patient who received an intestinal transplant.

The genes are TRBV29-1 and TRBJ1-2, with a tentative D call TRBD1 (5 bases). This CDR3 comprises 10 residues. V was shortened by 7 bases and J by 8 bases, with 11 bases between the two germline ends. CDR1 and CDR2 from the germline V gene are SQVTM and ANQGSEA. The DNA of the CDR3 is TGCAGCGCTGAGGAGGGGGGCTACACCTTC. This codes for CSAEEGGYTF.

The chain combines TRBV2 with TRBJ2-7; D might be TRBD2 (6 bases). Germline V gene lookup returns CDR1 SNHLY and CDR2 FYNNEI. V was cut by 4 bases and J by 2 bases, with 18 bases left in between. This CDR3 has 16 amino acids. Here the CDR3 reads CASSGDAGWEPYEQYF. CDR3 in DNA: TGTGCCAGCAGTGGCGATGCGGGATGGGAGCCCTACGAGCAGTACTTC.

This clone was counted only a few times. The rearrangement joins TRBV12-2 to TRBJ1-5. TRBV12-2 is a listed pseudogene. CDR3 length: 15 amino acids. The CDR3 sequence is CASRPPGLQNQPQHF. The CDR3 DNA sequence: TGTGCAAGTCGCCCACCCGGACTCCAGAATCAGCCCCAGCATTTT.

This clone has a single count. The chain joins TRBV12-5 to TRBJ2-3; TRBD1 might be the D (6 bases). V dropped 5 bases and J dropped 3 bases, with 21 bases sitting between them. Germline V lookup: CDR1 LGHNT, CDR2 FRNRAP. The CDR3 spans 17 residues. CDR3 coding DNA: TGTGCTAGTGGTCCAACGACAGGATTGGGCCCTACAGATACGCAGTATTTT. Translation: CASGPTTGLGPTDTQYF.

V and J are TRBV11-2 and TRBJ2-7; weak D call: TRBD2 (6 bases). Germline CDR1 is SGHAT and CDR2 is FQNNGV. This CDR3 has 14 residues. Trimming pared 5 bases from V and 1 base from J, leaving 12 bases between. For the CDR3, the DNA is TGTGCCAGCAGCCCTGGACGGGGGTCCTACGAGCAGTACTTC. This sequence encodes CASSPGRGSYEQYF.

The CDR3 here is CASNPGTEAFF. The CDR3 nucleotides read TGTGCCAGCAACCCGGGCACTGAAGCTTTCTTT. The genes are TRBV7-9 and TRBJ1-1, with D unclear. Germline CDR1 and CDR2: SEHNR and FQNEAQ (reference sequence). CDR3 length: 11 amino acids. V was pared by 7 bases and J by 4 bases, with 7 bases between.

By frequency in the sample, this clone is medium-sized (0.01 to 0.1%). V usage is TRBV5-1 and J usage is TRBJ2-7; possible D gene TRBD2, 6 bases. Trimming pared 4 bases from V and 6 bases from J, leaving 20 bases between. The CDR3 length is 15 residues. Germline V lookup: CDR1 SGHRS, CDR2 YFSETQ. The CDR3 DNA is TGCGCCAGCAGCCCAGATCCTAGCGATCTGCGCGAGCAGTACTTC. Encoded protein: CASSPDPSDLREQYF.

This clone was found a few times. The DNA of the CDR3 is TGTGCCAGCAGACAGGAGAACACTGAAGCTTTCTTT. Residues: CASRQENTEAFF. The V gene is TRBV25-1, the J gene TRBJ1-1; perhaps TRBD1 as D (5 bases). Germline assignment: CDR1 MGHDK and CDR2 SYGVNS. The V end was cut by 6 bases, the J end by 1 base, with 6 bases between. The CDR3 contains 12 residues.

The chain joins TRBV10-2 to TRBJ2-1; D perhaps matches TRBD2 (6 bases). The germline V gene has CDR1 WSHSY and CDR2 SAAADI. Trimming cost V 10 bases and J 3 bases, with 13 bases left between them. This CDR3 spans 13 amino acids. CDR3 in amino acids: CATGAGNYNEQFF. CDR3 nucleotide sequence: TGCGCCACGGGCGCGGGGAACTACAATGAGCAGTTCTTC.

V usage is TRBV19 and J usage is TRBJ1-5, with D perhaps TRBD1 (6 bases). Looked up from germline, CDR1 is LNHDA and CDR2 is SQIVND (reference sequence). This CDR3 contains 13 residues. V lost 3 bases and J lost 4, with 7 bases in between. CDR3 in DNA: TGTGCCAGTAGTATCACAGGGAATCAGCCCCAGCATTTT. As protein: CASSITGNQPQHF.

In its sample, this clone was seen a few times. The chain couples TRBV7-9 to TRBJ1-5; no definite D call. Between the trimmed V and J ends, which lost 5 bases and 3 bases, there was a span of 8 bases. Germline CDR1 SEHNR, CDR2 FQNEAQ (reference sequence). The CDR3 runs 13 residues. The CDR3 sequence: CASSNSLNQPQHF. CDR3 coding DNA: TGTGCCAGCAGCAACAGCCTCAATCAGCCCCAGCATTTT.

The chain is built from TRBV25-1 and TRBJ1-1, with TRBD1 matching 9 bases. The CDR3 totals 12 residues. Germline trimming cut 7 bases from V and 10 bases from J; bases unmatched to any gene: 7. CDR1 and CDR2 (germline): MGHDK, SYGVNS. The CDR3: CASTLGTGRAFF. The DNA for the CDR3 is TGTGCCAGCACCCTGGGGACAGGGAGAGCTTTCTTT. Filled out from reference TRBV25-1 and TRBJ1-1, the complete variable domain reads EADIYQTPRYLVIGTGKKITLECSQTMGHDKMYWYQQDPGMELHLIHYSYGVNSTEKGDLSSESTVSRIRTEHFPLTLESARPSHTSQYLCASTLGTGRAFFGQGTRLTVV.

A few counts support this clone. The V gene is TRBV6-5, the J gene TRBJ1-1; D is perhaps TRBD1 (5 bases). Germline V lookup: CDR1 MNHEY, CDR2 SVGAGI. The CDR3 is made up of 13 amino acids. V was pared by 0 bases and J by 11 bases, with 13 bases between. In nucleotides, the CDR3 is TGTGCCAGCAGTTACTCGAGGGCGGGGGATGCTTTCTTT. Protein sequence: CASSYSRAGDAFF.

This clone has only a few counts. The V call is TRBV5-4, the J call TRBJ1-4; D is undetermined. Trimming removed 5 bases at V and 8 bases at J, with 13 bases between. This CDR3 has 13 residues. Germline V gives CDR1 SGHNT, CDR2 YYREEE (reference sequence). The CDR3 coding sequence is TGTGCCAGCAGGACGGCCGAGGAGGAAAAACTGTTTTTT. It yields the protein CASRTAEEEKLFF.

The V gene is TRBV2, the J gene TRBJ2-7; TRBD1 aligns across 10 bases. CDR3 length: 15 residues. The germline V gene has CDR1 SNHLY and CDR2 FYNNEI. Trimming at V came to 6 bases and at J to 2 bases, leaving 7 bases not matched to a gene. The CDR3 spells CASSGGTGDPYEQYF. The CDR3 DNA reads TGTGCCAGCAGCGGGGGGACAGGGGACCCCTACGAGCAGTACTTC.

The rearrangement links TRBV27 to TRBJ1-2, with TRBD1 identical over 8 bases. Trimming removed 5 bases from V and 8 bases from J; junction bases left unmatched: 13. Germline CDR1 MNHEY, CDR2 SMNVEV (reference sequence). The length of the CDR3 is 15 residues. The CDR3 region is CASSHPPQGVGGYTF. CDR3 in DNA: TGTGCCAGCAGTCACCCTCCACAGGGGGTGGGAGGCTACACCTTC.

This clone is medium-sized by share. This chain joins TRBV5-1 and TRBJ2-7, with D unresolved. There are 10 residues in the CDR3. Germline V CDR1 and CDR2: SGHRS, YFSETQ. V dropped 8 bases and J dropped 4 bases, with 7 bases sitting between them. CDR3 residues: CASPQYEQYF. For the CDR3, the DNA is TGCGCCAGTCCCCAGTACGAGCAGTACTTC.

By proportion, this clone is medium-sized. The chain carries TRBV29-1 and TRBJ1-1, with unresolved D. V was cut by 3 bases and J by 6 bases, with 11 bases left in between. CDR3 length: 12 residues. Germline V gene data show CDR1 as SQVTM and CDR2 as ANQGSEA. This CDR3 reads CSVEGNRPEAFF. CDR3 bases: TGCAGCGTTGAGGGCAACCGGCCTGAAGCTTTCTTT. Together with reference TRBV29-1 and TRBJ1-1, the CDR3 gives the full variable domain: SAVISQKPSRDICQRGTSLTIQCQVDSQVTMMFWYRQQPGQSLTLIATANQGSEATYESGFVIDKFPISRPNLTFSTLTVSNMSPEDSSIYLCSVEGNRPEAFFGQGTRLTVV.

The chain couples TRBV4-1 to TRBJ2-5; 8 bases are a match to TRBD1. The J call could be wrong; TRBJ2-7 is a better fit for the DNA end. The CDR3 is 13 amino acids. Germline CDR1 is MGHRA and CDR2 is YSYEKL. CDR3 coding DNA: TGCGCCAGCAGCCAAGCGACAGGGGACGAGCAGTACTTC. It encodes CASSQATGDEQYF.

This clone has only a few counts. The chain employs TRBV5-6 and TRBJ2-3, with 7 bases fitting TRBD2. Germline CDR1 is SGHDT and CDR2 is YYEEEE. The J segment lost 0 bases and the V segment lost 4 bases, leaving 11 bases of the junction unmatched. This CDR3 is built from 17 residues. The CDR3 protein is CASSPPLADPSTDTQYF. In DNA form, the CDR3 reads TGTGCCAGCAGCCCGCCCCTAGCGGATCCTAGCACAGATACGCAGTATTTT.

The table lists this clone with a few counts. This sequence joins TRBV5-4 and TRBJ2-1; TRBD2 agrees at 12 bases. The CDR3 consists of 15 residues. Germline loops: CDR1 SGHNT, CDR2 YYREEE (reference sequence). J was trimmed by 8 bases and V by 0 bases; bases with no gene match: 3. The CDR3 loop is CASSLVGLAGDEQFF. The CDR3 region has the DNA TGTGCCAGCAGCTTGGTGGGACTAGCGGGCGATGAGCAGTTCTTC.

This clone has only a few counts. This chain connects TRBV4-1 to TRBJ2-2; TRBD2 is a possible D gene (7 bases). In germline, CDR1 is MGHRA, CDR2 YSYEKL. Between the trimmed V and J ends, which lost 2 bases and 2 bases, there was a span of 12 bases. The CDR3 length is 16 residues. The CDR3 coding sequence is TGCGCCAGCAGCCAAACCGCGGGGGCCAACACCGGGGAGCTGTTTTTT. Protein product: CASSQTAGANTGELFF.